One and the same sample provided the 28 T cell receptor beta chains below, sequenced in a study of a mutant IDH1 vaccine in newly diagnosed glioma. Their recognized antigens are unknown. Repertoires were generated with immunoSEQ multiplex PCR, while TCRdb's copy carries only in-frame clones and drops some. The sample holds 25,000 to 35,000 clones; more than 75% are singletons and the top ten take around 2.4%. Time point denoted: week 23, last vaccination. Every single dose of the vaccine, 300 ug of mutant IDH1 20-mer peptide, came with topical imiquimod. Here the sequenced sample was PBMCs, taken from a glioma patient whose treatment included an IDH1 peptide vaccine. These receptors were collected from a middle-aged man with glioma.

V gene TRBV9 combines with J gene TRBJ2-3; D not resolved. Trimming cost V 4 bases and J 6 bases, with 12 bases left between them. Germline CDR1 and CDR2: SGDLS and YYNGEE. The CDR3 sequence is 13 residues long. CDR3 nucleotides: TGTGCCAGCAGCCGGTCAAAGGTGGATACGCAGTATTTT. The encoded protein is CASSRSKVDTQYF.

The chain couples TRBV28 to TRBJ2-7; D is perhaps TRBD1 (5 bases). Trimming removed 7 bases from V and 6 bases from J, with 19 bases in between. This CDR3 has 14 amino acids. The germline V gene has CDR1 MDHEN and CDR2 SYDVKM. The CDR3: CASTTNRFGREQYF. The CDR3 coding sequence is TGTGCCAGCACTACTAACAGGTTCGGGCGCGAGCAGTACTTC.

The rearrangement links TRBV4-3 to TRBJ2-3; 7 bases line up with TRBD2. V lost 0 bases to trimming and J lost 3 bases; unmatched junction nucleotides: 3. Germline CDR1 and CDR2: LGHNA and YSLEER. The CDR3 runs 15 residues. The CDR3 region has the DNA TGCGCCAGCAGCCAAGATACGGGAGGAACAGATACGCAGTATTTT. As protein: CASSQDTGGTDTQYF.

A single count supports this clone. CDR3 sequence: CASSLPRTGVGNQPQHF. The CDR3 coding sequence is TGTGCCAGCAGTTTACCCAGGACAGGGGTGGGCAATCAGCCCCAGCATTTT. V gene TRBV28 combines with J gene TRBJ1-5, with 9 positions matching TRBD1. The CDR3 consists of 17 residues. J gave up 2 bases and V 2 bases, and 7 bases lay outside the gene matches. Germline CDR1 is MDHEN and CDR2 is SYDVKM.

V gene TRBV5-5 combines with J gene TRBJ1-4; D might be TRBD1 (6 bases). V shed 0 bases and J shed 4 bases, with 13 bases lying between them. Germline V lookup: CDR1 SGHKS, CDR2 YYEKEE (reference sequence). The CDR3 runs 16 residues. The CDR3 spells CASSLDQGTDNEKLFF. In DNA, the CDR3 is TGTGCCAGCAGCTTGGATCAGGGGACGGATAATGAAAAACTGTTTTTT.

The rearrangement joins TRBV27 to TRBJ1-1; D gene unclear. In germline, CDR1 is MNHEY, CDR2 SMNVEV (reference sequence). The CDR3 loop spans 15 amino acids. V was trimmed by 4 bases and J by 5 bases, leaving 17 bases between them. This CDR3 is CASSSPRVGGTEAFF. CDR3 bases: TGTGCCAGCAGTTCCCCGCGGGTGGGTGGAACTGAAGCTTTCTTT.

J is TRBJ2-2 and V is TRBV28; D is possibly TRBD2 (6 bases). In germline, CDR1 is MDHEN, CDR2 SYDVKM. Trimming cost V 3 bases and J 7 bases, with 21 bases left between them. The CDR3 sequence is 17 residues long. As DNA, the CDR3 is TGTGCCAGCAGTTTTCCCCTTGGACGGGGGAATGTCGGGGAGCTGTTTTTT. Translation gives CASSFPLGRGNVGELFF.

The genes are TRBV5-4 and TRBJ1-2; D might be TRBD1 (6 bases). This CDR3 is 14 amino acids long. Trimming cost V 4 bases and J 1 base, with 11 bases left between them. The germline CDR1 and CDR2 sequences are SGHNT and YYREEE (reference sequence). CDR3 DNA sequence: TGTGCCAGCAGCGACAGGCCCCGTAACTATGGCTACACCTTC. Translating gives CASSDRPRNYGYTF.

Worth noting for this clone: The same CDR3 arises from other DNA sequences in this sample as well. The V gene is TRBV15, the J gene TRBJ1-1, with D tentatively TRBD1 (5 bases). CDR3 size: 13 residues. V was shortened by 3 bases and J by 4 bases, with 9 bases between the two germline ends. From germline, CDR1 is LNHNV and CDR2 YYDKDF (reference sequence). The CDR3 sequence: CATSRAGGTEAFF. The DNA for the CDR3 is TGTGCCACCAGCAGGGCCGGGGGCACTGAAGCTTTCTTT.

This clone was counted between two and nine times. The chain couples TRBV25-1 to TRBJ2-2; 7 bases agree with TRBD2. The CDR3 contains 16 residues. The V gene end was trimmed by 8 bases and the J gene end by 3 bases; junction bases not matched to a gene: 12. In germline, CDR1 is MGHDK, CDR2 SYGVNS. CDR3 DNA: TGTGCCAGCTCCCCCTCCAGCGGGAAAGACACCGGGGAGCTGTTTTTT. Protein: CASSPSSGKDTGELFF.

The V call is TRBV5-1, the J call TRBJ1-1; 9 bases agree with TRBD1. This CDR3 region has 16 residues. Germline values: CDR1 SGHRS, CDR2 YFSETQ. The trim removed 3 bases at V and 5 bases at J, leaving 11 bases unmatched. Here the CDR3 DNA reads TGCGCCAGCAGCTGGACCCCGGGACAGGGTGGTACTGAAGCTTTCTTT. Amino acids: CASSWTPGQGGTEAFF.

The chain links TRBV29-1 to TRBJ2-5, with D possibly called TRBD1 or TRBD2 (6 bases each). Trimming took 4 bases from V and 0 from J, leaving 9 bases between them. There are 13 residues in the CDR3. CDR1 and CDR2 (germline): SQVTM, ANQGSEA. CDR3 DNA: TGCAGCGTTGTGGGGGGCTACCAAGAGACCCAGTACTTC. Its translation is CSVVGGYQETQYF.

The chain uses TRBV5-1 and TRBJ1-2, with a possible D match to TRBD1 (5 bases). The V end lost 4 bases, the J end lost 5 bases, and 12 bases lay between the germline ends. The V gene's germline CDR1 is SGHRS and CDR2 YFSETQ. The CDR3 contains 13 residues. The CDR3, as DNA: TGCGCCAGCAGCCCGGACACAATTTATGGCTACACCTTC. Translated: CASSPDTIYGYTF.

The chain uses TRBV7-9 and TRBJ1-1; 8 positions agree with TRBD1. The CDR3 covers 15 residues. CDR1 is SEHNR and CDR2 is FQNEAQ in the germline V gene (reference sequence). V shed 3 bases, J shed 5 bases, and the junction held 8 bases outside the gene matches. This CDR3 reads CASSFNRGTRTEAFF. In DNA form, the CDR3 reads TGTGCCAGCAGCTTCAACAGGGGGACGAGGACTGAAGCTTTCTTT.

The chain employs TRBV10-2 and TRBJ1-5, with 8 bases lining up with TRBD1. V was clipped by 8 bases and J by 3 bases; unmatched bases: 3. Germline assignment: CDR1 WSHSY and CDR2 SAAADI. The CDR3 is made up of 13 amino acids. CDR3 DNA sequence: TGCGCCAGCGGACAGGGCTACAATCAGCCCCAGCATTTT. Amino acid sequence: CASGQGYNQPQHF.

The chain links TRBV5-1 to TRBJ2-1; D not certain. With 0 bases removed from V and 1 base from J, the gap between germline ends came to 8 bases. The germline CDR1 and CDR2 sequences are SGHRS and YFSETQ. The CDR3 length is 15 residues. CDR3 protein: CASSLVGGSYNEQFF. The CDR3 DNA follows: TGCGCCAGCAGCTTGGTGGGCGGATCCTACAATGAGCAGTTCTTC.

The chain couples TRBV9 to TRBJ2-3, with D maybe TRBD2 (6 bases). The V gene lost 4 bases and the J gene lost 6 bases, with 18 bases spanning the gap. CDR3 length: 15 residues. Looked up from germline, CDR1 is SGDLS and CDR2 is YYNGEE. The CDR3 region is CASSPSRRGRDTQYF. Here the CDR3 DNA reads TGTGCCAGCAGCCCCTCCAGGAGGGGCCGGGATACGCAGTATTTT. The whole variable domain, remainder taken from reference TRBV9 and TRBJ2-3, is DSGVTQTPKHLITATGQRVTLRCSPRSGDLSVYWYQQSLDQGLQFLIQYYNGEERAKGNILERFSAQQFPDLHSELNLSSLELGDSALYFCASSPSRRGRDTQYFGPGTRLTVL.

The V call is TRBV5-6, the J call TRBJ2-7; the match to TRBD1 covers 9 bases. V shed 2 bases, J shed 2 bases, and the junction held 2 bases outside the gene matches. The CDR3 is made up of 14 amino acids. Germline V gives CDR1 SGHDT, CDR2 YYEEEE. CDR3 nucleotides: TGTGCCAGCAGCTTCGGGACAGGGCCCTACGAGCAGTACTTC. Protein product: CASSFGTGPYEQYF.

This chain connects TRBV7-2 to TRBJ2-7; TRBD2 aligns across 9 bases. J gave up 6 bases and V 2 bases, and 8 bases lay outside the gene matches. This CDR3 spans 15 amino acids. Germline CDR1 reads SGHTA; CDR2 reads FQGNSA. The CDR3 coding sequence is TGTGCCAGCAGCTTACGCGGGAGGGTACTTCGCGAGCAGTACTTC. Translation: CASSLRGRVLREQYF.

This clone is medium-sized by share. The V call is TRBV30, the J call TRBJ1-3; D not resolved. CDR1 and CDR2 from the germline V gene are GTSNPN and SVGIG (reference sequence). The CDR3 is 12 residues long. With 4 bases removed from V and 4 bases from J, the gap between germline ends came to 8 bases. CDR3 sequence reads: CAWKASGNTIYF. In nucleotides, the CDR3 is TGTGCCTGGAAGGCCAGCGGAAACACCATATATTTT.

The V and J genes are TRBV4-3 and TRBJ2-1; 12 positions match TRBD2. Germline CDR1 is LGHNA and CDR2 is YSLEER. Trimming at V came to 6 bases and at J to 5 bases, leaving 8 bases not matched to a gene. The CDR3 runs 16 residues. For the CDR3, the DNA is TGCGCCAGCAGACGTAGCCTAGCGGGAGGGAACAATGAGCAGTTCTTC. This codes for CASRRSLAGGNNEQFF.

The chain carries TRBV18 and TRBJ2-7; 7 bases are shared with TRBD2. The CDR3 consists of 14 residues. Germline V gives CDR1 KGHSH, CDR2 LQKENI. The junction had 4 bases not matched to a gene; V was cut back by 0 bases and J by 5 bases. This CDR3 is CASSPPTGGNEQYV. In DNA form, the CDR3 reads TGTGCCAGCTCACCACCGACCGGGGGGAACGAGCAGTACGTC.

This sequence joins TRBV10-3 and TRBJ1-6, with 10 bases aligning to TRBD1. With V trimmed by 0 bases and J by 7 bases, 3 bases remained unmatched. The CDR3 covers 16 residues. The germline gives CDR1 ENHRY, CDR2 SYGVKD. The CDR3 sequence: CAISESWGQGNSPLHF. The CDR3 DNA follows: TGTGCCATCAGTGAGTCTTGGGGACAGGGGAATTCACCCCTCCACTTT.

The J gene is TRBJ1-1, the V gene TRBV7-9; D is perhaps TRBD1 (5 bases). Per the germline V gene, CDR1 is SEHNR and CDR2 is FQNEAQ (reference sequence). This CDR3 has 17 residues. V gave up 4 bases and J gave up 1 base, with 19 bases separating them. CDR3 nucleotides: TGTGCCAGCAGCTCAGAATTAACGGGACGGGCGAACACTGAAGCTTTCTTT. Encoded protein: CASSSELTGRANTEAFF.

This clone was seen more than once but under ten times. The CDR3 sequence: CASSLRGIDEQFF. The DNA of the CDR3 is TGTGCCAGCTCTCTCCGCGGAATCGATGAGCAGTTCTTC. The genes are TRBV5-5 and TRBJ2-1; D gene unclear. Trimming shortened V by 7 bases and J by 8 bases, and 16 bases separated the two germline ends. This CDR3 spans 13 amino acids. Germline V gene data show CDR1 as SGHKS and CDR2 as YYEKEE (reference sequence).

This sequence joins TRBV18 and TRBJ2-3; 8 positions agree with TRBD1. This CDR3 is built from 16 residues. V shed 5 bases, J shed 0 bases, and the junction held 7 bases outside the gene matches. Germline CDR1 reads KGHSH; CDR2 reads LQKENI. Here the CDR3 DNA reads TGTGCCAGCTCAATAACAGGGGGTCTTAGCACAGATACGCAGTATTTT. Its translation: CASSITGGLSTDTQYF.

This chain connects TRBV2 to TRBJ2-1, with D possibly matching TRBD1 (6 bases). The V end lost 6 bases, the J end lost 9 bases, and 24 bases lay between the germline ends. The CDR3 extends over 16 amino acids. CDR1 and CDR2 (germline): SNHLY, FYNNEI. CDR3 in amino acids: CASSRRGGSSSSEQFF. For the CDR3, the DNA is TGTGCCAGCAGCCGCCGAGGGGGAAGCAGTTCGAGTGAGCAGTTCTTC. The full variable domain, completed using reference TRBV2 and TRBJ2-1, is EPEVTQTPSHQVTQMGQEVILRCVPISNHLYFYWYRQILGQKVEFLVSFYNNEISEKSEIFDDQFSVERPDGSNFTLKIRSTKLEDSAMYFCASSRRGGSSSSEQFFGPGTRLTVL.

The chain uses TRBV5-1 and TRBJ2-7; 11 bases map to TRBD2. Looked up from germline, CDR1 is SGHRS and CDR2 is YFSETQ. V gave up 5 bases and J gave up 5 bases; unmatched junction bases: 12. The CDR3 totals 16 residues. The CDR3 reads CASRPTLAGERNEQYF. The CDR3 region has the DNA TGCGCCAGCAGACCTACACTAGCGGGAGAGCGAAACGAGCAGTACTTC.